What follows describes a single T cell receptor (beta chain). Method: immunoSEQ multiplex PCR; TCRdb's copy keeps in-frame clones and lacks some. The sample lists approximately 85,000 clones; less than 95% were seen once. The data were taken from a study of blood T cell repertoires in COVID-19. The length of the CDR3 is 14 residues. Germline V gene data show CDR1 as MDHEN and CDR2 as SYDVKM. Trimming took 7 bases from V and 6 from J; bases not matched to a gene: 8. This clonotype was sampled from a woman aged 45-60 years in a cohort sampled during active COVID-19. V gene TRBV28 combines with J gene TRBJ1-5; 8 bases map to TRBD1. Sequenced material: peripheral blood. CDR3 sequence reads: CASTGQGRGQPQHF. As DNA, the CDR3 is TGTGCCAGCACTGGACAGGGAAGAGGTCAGCCCCAGCATTTT.